This TCR beta chain was recovered during a study of shared clonotypes between healthy human individuals. Method: immunoSEQ multiplex PCR; TCRdb's copy keeps in-frame clones and lacks some. The sample shows around 610,000 clones, 90% to 97% of them seen only once. Between the trimmed V and J ends, which lost 5 bases and 5 bases, there was a span of 11 bases. CDR3 size: 13 residues. Per germline, CDR1 MDHEN and CDR2 SYDVKM. It was CD45RO-negative cells, positively selected for CCR7, that made up naive CD8 cells, with terminally differentiated effector memory CD45RA+ cells excluded. The sample taken for sequencing was naive CD8+ T cells sorted from blood. This chain joins TRBV28 and TRBJ2-3; D might be TRBD1 or TRBD2, each matching 5 bases. The origin of this receptor is a woman aged 25 to 39 in good health. This CDR3 is CASSGTPRDTQYF. The CDR3, as DNA: TGTGCCAGCAGTGGGACCCCCAGAGATACGCAGTATTTT.